This note documents a single TCR beta chain sequence. Its antigen is unknown. Time point here: newly diagnosed GD, antithyroid drugs for less than 3 months. PBMCs were the source of the RNA used for TCR sequencing. The data belong to a study of regulatory T cells in long-lasting Graves disease. Whole-study context: For under 3 months, newly diagnosed Graves' patients had been taking antithyroid drugs.

Researchers made TCR beta libraries by using iRepertoire HTBI primers and running Arm-PCR on CDR3 regions. TCRdb re-called the multiplex PCR reads through MiXCR, storing one row per CDR3 protein. The sample consists of about 320,000 distinct CDR3 sequences, roughly 18% of them appearing once. General study points: Small sample size may have lowered accuracy.

The sample was peripheral blood mononuclear cells (PBMCs), taken at new diagnosis, from a patient treated with antithyroid drugs. The clonotype was recovered from a female donor with Graves disease.

This CDR3 is CSASYSGAYNEQFF. The CDR3 DNA sequence: TGCAGTGCTAGCTACAGCGGGGCCTACAATGAGCAGTTCTTC. The rearrangement joins TRBV20-1 to TRBJ2-1; TRBD2 matches 7 bases. CDR1 and CDR2 from the germline V gene are DFQATT and SNEGSKA (reference sequence). The junction had 4 bases not matched to a gene; V was cut back by 3 bases and J by 2 bases. The CDR3 runs to 14 residues.